This T cell receptor beta chain comes out of a study of CD8 T cell repertoires and HIV-1 epitope variants. About the study: Tested: three Gag epitope families, Nef HW9 and YT9. Enriched T cells were co-cultured with equal autologous T cell-negative cells.

The V gene's germline CDR1 is LNHDA and CDR2 SQIVND (reference sequence). The CDR3 consists of 13 residues. The V end was cut by 3 bases, the J end by 7 bases, with 10 bases between. A note on this clone: Its antigen remains unknown.

Here immunoSEQ multiplex PCR was the method, and the copy in TCRdb shows in-frame clones only, minus some. Of 3,500 to 5,500 clones in the sample, approximately 70% were seen once. Overall study findings and caveats: Most of the nine antigen-specific clonotypes appeared cross-reactive to autologous or escape variants.

The V call is TRBV19, the J call TRBJ2-1; D is unclear. Sequenced input: cultured CD8+ T cells derived from PBMCs. The TCR comes from a male donor with HIV. The chain's CDR3 is CASSISQVNEQFF. The CDR3 bases are TGTGCCAGTAGTATCTCTCAAGTGAATGAGCAGTTCTTC.